This T cell receptor (beta chain) was sequenced during a study of lymphopenia after photon versus proton radiotherapy. The repertoire was sequenced with immunoSEQ multiplex PCR; TCRdb's copy has only in-frame clones and lacks some. The sample lists roughly 36,000 clones; roughly 88% were seen once. CDR3 length equals 15 residues. The V segment lost 5 bases and the J segment 5 bases; nucleotides outside the gene matches: 7. In germline, CDR1 is SGHAT, CDR2 FQDESV (reference sequence). The rearrangement links TRBV11-1 to TRBJ2-1; TRBD1 matches at 9 bases. The receptor was derived from a woman between 45 and 60 years old with pancreatic cancer. Sequences were derived from peripheral blood, sampled from a patient treated with photon-based radiotherapy. DNA of the CDR3: TGTGCCAGCAGCGGACAGGGGTTGGGGCACAATGAGCAGTTCTTC. Protein product: CASSGQGLGHNEQFF.